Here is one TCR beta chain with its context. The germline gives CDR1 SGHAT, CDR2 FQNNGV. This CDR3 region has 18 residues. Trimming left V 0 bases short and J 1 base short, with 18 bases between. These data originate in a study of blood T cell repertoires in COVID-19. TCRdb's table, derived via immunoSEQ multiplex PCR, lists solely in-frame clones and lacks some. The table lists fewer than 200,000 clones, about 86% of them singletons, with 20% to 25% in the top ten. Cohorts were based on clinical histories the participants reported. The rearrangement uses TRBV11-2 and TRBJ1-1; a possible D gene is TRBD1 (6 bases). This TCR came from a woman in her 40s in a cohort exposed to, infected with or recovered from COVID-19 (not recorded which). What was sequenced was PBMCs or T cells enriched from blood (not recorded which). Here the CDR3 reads CASSLELGRGLQNTEAFF. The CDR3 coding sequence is TGTGCCAGCAGCTTAGAACTCGGCAGGGGCCTACAGAACACTGAAGCTTTCTTT. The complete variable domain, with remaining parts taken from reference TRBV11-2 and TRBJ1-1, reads EAGVAQSPRYKIIEKRQSVAFWCNPISGHATLYWYQQILGQGPKLLIQFQNNGVVDDSQLPKDRFSAERLKGVDSTLKIQPAKLEDSAVYLCASSLELGRGLQNTEAFFGQGTRLTVV.